Shown below are 10 T cell receptor beta chains from a single sample sequenced in a study of blood T cell repertoires in COVID-19. Libraries were prepared by immunoSEQ multiplex PCR; TCRdb keeps only in-frame clonotypes and omits some of them. The table records around 130,000 clones, around 80% of them present only once. Sequenced: peripheral blood. These receptors were obtained from a man between 60 and 75 years old with active or convalescent COVID-19.

J is TRBJ2-7 and V is TRBV6-5; possibly TRBD1 for D (6 bases). Germline values: CDR1 MNHEY, CDR2 SVGAGI. The V and J ends lost 4 bases and 3 bases respectively, with 13 bases between them. This CDR3 region has 14 residues. CDR3 sequence: CASSFSRGSYEQYF. The CDR3 bases are TGTGCCAGCAGTTTCTCTAGGGGGAGCTACGAGCAGTACTTC.

This clone was seen a few times. The chain couples TRBV24-1 to TRBJ1-2, with 7 positions matching TRBD1. The germline gives CDR1 KGHDR, CDR2 SFDVKD. The CDR3 covers 14 residues. V was pared by 1 base and J by 5 bases, with 3 bases of the junction left unmatched. CDR3 DNA: TGTGCCACCAGTGATTTAAGACAGGGTTATGGCTACACCTTC. Its protein product is CATSDLRQGYGYTF.

This chain connects TRBV11-2 to TRBJ2-2; 11 nucleotides align to TRBD2. CDR1 and CDR2 from the germline V gene are SGHAT and FQNNGV. V lost 4 bases and J lost 5; bases outside the gene matches: 12. The CDR3 length is 18 residues. CDR3 nucleotide sequence: TGTGCCAGCAGCTCCGCAACCCCGCTAGCGGGAGGAACCGGGGAGCTGTTTTTT. Its protein is CASSSATPLAGGTGELFF.

The chain is built from TRBV19 and TRBJ1-4, with 10 bases identical to TRBD1. This CDR3 comprises 15 residues. CDR1 and CDR2 (germline): LNHDA, SQIVND (reference sequence). With 8 bases clipped from V and 4 bases from J, the junction kept 7 bases outside the gene matches. The CDR3 region is CASQTGGVINEKLFF. CDR3 bases: TGTGCCAGTCAGACAGGGGGCGTTATTAATGAAAAACTGTTTTTT.

The chain carries TRBV14 and TRBJ2-7; 9 nucleotides align to TRBD2. Germline trimming cut 0 bases from V and 3 bases from J; bases unmatched to any gene: 6. CDR1 SGHDN and CDR2 FVKESK come from the germline V gene. This CDR3 has 16 residues. This CDR3 reads CASSQDRLAGIYEQYF. The DNA of the CDR3 is TGTGCCAGCAGCCAAGATAGGCTAGCGGGGATCTACGAGCAGTACTTC.

The chain is built from TRBV2 and TRBJ1-5; D is unresolved. Germline lookup yields CDR1 SNHLY and CDR2 FYNNEI. The CDR3 is made up of 15 amino acids. V dropped 1 base and J dropped 0 bases, with 7 bases sitting between them. Here the CDR3 DNA reads TGTGCCAGCAGTGAAGTACAGTATAGCAATCAGCCCCAGCATTTT. Its translation: CASSEVQYSNQPQHF.

The chain is built from TRBV7-3 and TRBJ2-3; 10 nucleotides agree with TRBD2. The CDR3 spans 15 residues. In germline, CDR1 is SGHTA, CDR2 FQGTGA. Unmatched junction bases numbered 7, after V lost 5 bases and J lost 5 bases. This chain's CDR3 is CASSPLASGRDTQYF. Written as DNA, the CDR3 is TGTGCCAGCAGCCCGTTAGCTAGCGGGAGAGATACGCAGTATTTT.

This sequence joins TRBV2 and TRBJ2-3; D uncertain. Trimming removed 8 bases at V and 0 bases at J, with 3 bases between. CDR1 and CDR2 (germline): SNHLY, FYNNEI. There are 11 residues in the CDR3. CDR3 DNA sequence: TGTGCCAGCCATAGCACAGATACGCAGTATTTT. Encoded protein: CASHSTDTQYF.

The V call is TRBV4-1, the J call TRBJ1-2; 8 bases map to TRBD1. V shed 2 bases and J 4 bases; nucleotides not matched to a gene: 6. Germline CDR1 is MGHRA and CDR2 is YSYEKL. The CDR3 covers 15 residues. CDR3 sequence (DNA): TGCGCCAGCAGCCAAAAGACAGGGGACTTCTATGGCTACACCTTC. Protein sequence: CASSQKTGDFYGYTF.

J is TRBJ2-2 and V is TRBV18, with D perhaps matching TRBD2 (5 bases). The CDR3 loop spans 15 amino acids. Germline lookup yields CDR1 KGHSH and CDR2 LQKENI. Trimming removed 3 bases from V and 4 bases from J, with 12 bases in between. CDR3 coding DNA: TGTGCCAGCTCACCTCAGCCCGCGGGCACCGGGGAGCTGTTTTTT. Protein product: CASSPQPAGTGELFF. The full variable domain, rest sourced from reference TRBV18 and TRBJ2-2, is NAGVMQNPRHLVRRRGQEARLRCSPMKGHSHVYWYRQLPEEGLKFMVYLQKENIIDESGMPKERFSAEFPKEGPSILRIQQVVRGDSAAYFCASSPQPAGTGELFFGEGSRLTVL.